The sequence of this T cell receptor beta chain was determined in a study of cytomegalovirus exposure and HLA in healthy donors. Study information: Per a later analysis, the 666 first-cohort and under 150 validation repertoires shared one platform.

The method was immunoSEQ multiplex PCR; TCRdb's version includes in-frame clones alone and lacks a portion of them. The profile covers about 120,000 clones, with more than 75% appearing a single time and about 6% taken by the ten largest. As for this clone: Its target is not known.

The study's findings and limits: High specificity and sensitivity for cytomegalovirus status were reported for the classifier. In vitro checks showed that three CMV-associated chains really do target CMV antigens.

CDR3 length equals 16 residues. V was clipped by 2 bases and J by 1 base; unmatched bases: 4. Germline V gene sequence: CDR1 LNHNV, CDR2 YYDKDF (reference sequence). Material for sequencing was PBMCs. The J gene is TRBJ1-2, the V gene TRBV15, with 10 nucleotides matching TRBD1. The TCR comes from a woman younger than 30 in good health and CMV-seropositive. The chain's CDR3 is CATSRTDRGFNYGYTF. CDR3 sequence (DNA): TGTGCCACCAGCAGAACGGACAGGGGGTTTAACTATGGCTACACCTTC.